A single T cell receptor (beta chain) is shown here with its context. This clonotype has a count of ten or more. The clone's antigen remains unknown. Base qualities are not provided; no much larger clone lies one nucleotide away. CDR1 and CDR2, looked up from the germline V gene (reference sequence), are MNHEY and SMNVEV. Taken from cysteine to phenylalanine, the CDR3 has 14 residues. Only the CDR3 part of the read is kept: 42 bases, read in frame from the first base. Cut back by 4 bases and 4 bases, the V and J ends lie 11 bases apart. The donors were 40 or so Caucasian individuals from Russia, aged roughly 6 to 95 years, who were systemically healthy. Each donor gave roughly 9 milliliters of peripheral blood, drawn into EDTA-treated Vacutainer tubes. Ficoll-Paque density-gradient centrifugation was used to isolate PBMCs, with at least 6.5 million per sample. Total RNA was extracted from PBMCs with Trizol reagent, with at least 5 micrograms obtained per sample. The percentages of naive CD45RAhigh/CD27high T cells were determined by flow cytometry on a PBMC aliquot from every donor.

This entry comes from a study of blood T cells in healthy people across ages (dated by TCRdb to 2015 to 2017). Describing the broader study: In model experiments, template switching captured about one uniquely barcoded TCR beta cDNA molecule for every two T cells. The donors were divided into four age groups: young (average around 16 years), middle-aged (about 41), aged (about 60) and long-lived (roughly 82). Using deep sequencing normalized with unique cDNA molecular identifiers, the study measured how TCR beta repertoire diversity changes with age. For two donors (one aged 18 to 30 and one aged 80 or older), the study analyzed two additional independent replicas of 1 million unique cDNA reads from the same blood draw.

Overall study results and their limits: A strong correlation was found between observed TCR beta diversity and the percentage of naive T cells measured by flow cytometry. As age increased, observed TCR beta diversity per million T cells dropped in a roughly linear way, and a significant reduction was already evident by age about 40. Because profiling used bulk unsorted PBMCs, naive and antigen-experienced compartments could not be compared conclusively. The CMV infection status of donors was not known, potentially confounding age-related changes in expanded clonotypes. Total diversity estimates from one million sequenced T cells were considered lower bounds and underestimates. The long-lived group showed more naive CD4+ T cells, fewer expanded clones and increased TCR diversity than the aged group, suggesting age selection.

Library generation was performed with 5' RACE. Sequenced on an Illumina HiSeq 2500. A second roughly 6 to 12 cycle PCR used a sample-barcoded 5' primer and a J-beta primer mix. A template-switch 5' adaptor carrying 12 random nucleotides introduced a unique molecular identifier onto each TCR beta cDNA molecule. At least 2.5 million CDR3-containing paired-end reads were obtained from each sample. First-strand cDNA was synthesized from all RNA with the Mint cDNA synthesis kit, primed by a TRBC-specific oligonucleotide. After uracil-DNA glycosylase treatment, a first 18-cycle PCR used universal primers M1SS and BC2_uni_R on all cDNA. The original methods were these. For normalization, 1 million high-quality reads, each with a distinct molecular identifier, were randomly selected from each sample. Reads with shared molecular identifiers were discarded instead of being binned into consensus sequences. CDR3 identification, clonotype clustering and error correction used MiTCR with a Q25 quality threshold and the strictest error-elimination algorithm. Lower-bound total TCR beta diversity was estimated with a nonparametric unseen species model using Euler transformation. TCRdb reprocessed the public reads (quality trimming at Q25 with fastp, clone calling with MiXCR) and kept in-frame beta chains. Rows with a matching CDR3 protein are joined into one entry that keeps the most common DNA and genes. These V and J calls are TCRdb output, not the study's own analysis. For this sample the table gives about 930,000 distinct CDR3 sequences, of which 25% to 35% were detected only once. The top ten clones comprise 10% of the sample.

These data also formed part of another study, on T cells of mothers and their children. Reported in the second study: Nine systemically healthy Caucasian individuals, comprising three mothers and their six children, were included as donors. cDNA synthesis consumed the entire amount of extracted RNA, loaded at about 1.6 ug RNA in each 15 ul reaction. Sample barcodes and 2-4 random nucleotides were added via the M1S primer in the second PCR. Over 8.5 million TCR beta CDR3 reads came from each mother, compared with about 3 million reads from each child. In both related and unrelated pairs, thymic selection shapes the output of TCR recombination in a similar way, with inherited differences having only a minor effect. Normalized repertoire overlap in related mother-child pairs was always slightly higher than in unrelated mother-child pairs, but the difference was never significant. No persistent microchimeric T cell clones were detected, at a sensitivity of approximately 100 clones per million clonotypes. To look for features that set related mother-child pairs apart from unrelated individuals, the researchers ran deep NGS to compare the TCR beta repertoires of mothers and children. Mothers averaged about 40 +/- 4 years of age and children averaged roughly 11 +/- 4 years. After adapters were ligated using NEBNext reagents, the libraries underwent 100+100 nt paired-end sequencing on an Illumina HiSeq 2000. To avoid cross-contamination, the mother libraries and the child libraries were prepared a month apart and sequenced in separate runs. Between about 500,000 and 2,300,000 distinct TCR beta clonotypes were identified per donor. Naive TCR beta clonotypes were estimated from low-frequency clonotypes matched to each donor's FACS-determined naive share, without sorting.

The source is a middle-aged woman in good health. The chain was built from TRBV27 and TRBJ2-1; TRBD1 is a possible D gene, resting on 5 matching bases. Sequenced input: blood. Here the CDR3 is given as CASSSATAYNEQFF. The bases are TGTGCCAGCAGTTCGGCGACAGCTTACAATGAGCAGTTCTTC.